Listed below are T cell receptor beta chains from one sample, sequenced in a study of long-term antiretroviral therapy in people with HIV. Measured with immunoSEQ multiplex PCR; TCRdb has only the in-frame clones, and not every one. The sample holds some 35,000 clones, 94% seen once. This specimen consisted of unsorted PBMCs, obtained about 5.1 years after starting antiretroviral therapy. The receptors stem from a woman in her fifties or sixties with HIV. CDR3s include the opening cysteine and the closing phenylalanine or tryptophan. A D gene is named only where the DNA matches it firmly. Clone size, where shown, is once, few, many, or a class for clones that have expanded.

abundance	v_gene	j_gene	d_gene	CDR3aa	CDR3nt
NA	TRBV2	TRBJ2-4	NA	CASSDPGMGNIQYF	TGTGCCAGCAGTGATCCCGGAATGGGGAACATTCAGTACTTC
NA	TRBV7-2	TRBJ1-2	NA	CASSLEGNYGYTF	TGTGCCAGCAGCTTAGAGGGGAACTATGGCTACACCTTC
NA	TRBV27	TRBJ1-4	NA	CASSGGAVNEKLFF	TGTGCCAGCAGCGGGGGGGCGGTTAATGAAAAACTGTTTTTT
NA	TRBV7-3	TRBJ2-5	TRBD1	CASSLDRGLRETQYF	TGTGCCAGCAGCTTGGACAGGGGGCTACGAGAGACCCAGTACTTC
NA	TRBV4-1	TRBJ1-1	NA	CASSQPRPATEAFF	TGCGCCAGCAGCCAGCCGCGACCGGCCACTGAAGCTTTCTTT
NA	TRBV15	TRBJ1-5	NA	CATSSSYSNQPQHF	TGTGCCACCAGCAGTTCGTATAGCAATCAGCCCCAGCATTTT
NA	TRBV9	TRBJ2-4	NA	CASSVGEGIQYF	TGTGCCAGCAGCGTAGGAGAGGGCATTCAGTACTTC
NA	TRBV5-6	TRBJ1-1	TRBD1	CASSLGTGKPNTEAFF	TGTGCCAGCAGCTTGGGGACAGGGAAGCCGAACACTGAAGCTTTCTTT
NA	TRBV4-2	TRBJ2-1	TRBD2	CASSPKRGGYNEQFF	TGTGCCAGCAGCCCCAAGCGGGGGGGATACAATGAGCAGTTCTTC
NA	TRBV7-2	TRBJ2-7	NA	CASSLAFNSYEQYF	TGTGCCAGCAGCTTAGCGTTCAACAGCTACGAGCAGTACTTC
NA	TRBV30	TRBJ1-5	NA	CAWSVLQSSNQPQHF	TGTGCCTGGAGTGTTTTACAGAGTAGCAATCAGCCCCAGCATTTT
NA	TRBV6-5	TRBJ2-7	NA	CASSYGTWTYEQYF	TGTGCCAGCAGTTACGGGACGTGGACCTACGAGCAGTACTTC
once	TRBV10-3	TRBJ1-6	TRBD1	CAISDGTGDISPLHF	TGTGCCATCAGTGATGGTACAGGGGACATTTCACCCCTCCACTTT
NA	TRBV5-1	TRBJ1-5	NA	CASSVGSDSNQPQHF	TGCGCCAGCTCGGTCGGGAGTGATAGCAATCAGCCCCAGCATTTT
NA	TRBV29-1	TRBJ2-7	NA	CSVVVGVGEQYF	TGCAGCGTTGTGGTGGGGGTAGGCGAGCAGTACTTC
NA	TRBV6-6	TRBJ2-7	NA	CASSPGAVAYEQYF	TGTGCCAGCAGCCCTGGAGCAGTAGCCTACGAGCAGTACTTC
NA	TRBV7-2	TRBJ1-1	NA	CASSLVRQETGEAFF	TGTGCCAGCAGCTTAGTTCGACAGGAGACCGGTGAAGCTTTCTTT
NA	TRBV25-1	TRBJ1-1	TRBD1	CASSDRVNTEAFF	TGTGCCAGCAGCGACAGGGTAAACACTGAAGCTTTCTTT
NA	TRBV5-1	TRBJ1-3	NA	CASRDRDTGSGNTIYF	TGCGCCAGCAGAGACCGGGACACCGGCTCTGGAAACACCATATATTTT
NA	TRBV18	TRBJ2-1	TRBD2	CASSPGSGGDNEQFF	TGTGCCAGCTCACCGGGATCGGGGGGAGACAATGAGCAGTTCTTC
NA	TRBV2	TRBJ2-3	NA	CASSEAEEGTRTDTQYF	TGTGCCAGCAGTGAAGCGGAGGAGGGTACCCGCACAGATACGCAGTATTTT
NA	TRBV7-9	TRBJ2-5	NA	CASSLAVLQETQYF	TGTGCCAGCAGCTTAGCGGTACTCCAAGAGACCCAGTACTTC
NA	TRBV2	TRBJ2-2	NA	CASSKRGELFF	TGTGCCAGCAGTAAGAGAGGGGAGCTGTTTTTT
NA	TRBV7-9	TRBJ1-5	NA	CASSLEGGNQPQHF	TGTGCCAGCAGCTTAGAGGGTGGCAATCAGCCCCAGCATTTT
NA	TRBV5-1	TRBJ2-3	TRBD1	CASSRNPTGADTQYF	TGCGCCAGCAGCCGGAATCCGACAGGGGCAGATACGCAGTATTTT
NA	TRBV7-9	TRBJ1-2	NA	CASSLVPPKGGDYGYTF	TGTGCCAGCAGCTTAGTACCACCAAAAGGGGGGGACTATGGCTACACCTTC
NA	TRBV7-2	TRBJ2-7	TRBD1	CASSLDVGTALYEQYF	TGTGCCAGCAGCTTAGATGTGGGGACAGCCCTCTACGAGCAGTACTTC
NA	TRBV6-5	TRBJ2-1	NA	CASRGQDLQYEQFF	TGTGCCAGCAGAGGACAAGACCTCCAATATGAGCAGTTCTTC
NA	TRBV7-9	TRBJ1-5	TRBD1	CASRSAGTENQPQHF	TGTGCCAGCAGGTCAGCCGGGACAGAAAATCAGCCCCAGCATTTT
NA	TRBV6-6	TRBJ1-2	NA	CASTRDGYGYTF	TGTGCCAGCACCAGGGATGGTTATGGCTACACCTTC
NA	TRBV30	TRBJ1-6	NA	CAWSGGQGAFYNSPLHF	TGTGCCTGGAGTGGAGGGCAGGGCGCTTTTTATAATTCACCCCTCCACTTT
NA	TRBV11-2	TRBJ1-2	TRBD1	CASSIRQGARGYTF	TGTGCCAGCAGCATAAGACAGGGGGCGAGGGGCTACACCTTC
NA	TRBV14	TRBJ2-2	NA	CASSRRDTGELFF	TGTGCCAGCAGCCGAAGGGACACCGGGGAGCTGTTTTTT
NA	TRBV30	TRBJ2-5	TRBD2	CAWRDRGTSGRTQHF	TGTGCCTGGAGGGACAGAGGGACTAGCGGGCGGACCCAACACTTC
NA	TRBV21-1	TRBJ1-2	NA	CASSKSTLIGQEVINYGYTF	TGTGCCAGCAGCAAATCGACACTTATAGGACAGGAGGTGATCAACTATGGCTACACCTTC
NA	TRBV18	TRBJ2-3	NA	CASSPYSTDTQYF	TGTGCCAGCTCACCTTATAGCACAGATACGCAGTATTTT
NA	TRBV7-9	TRBJ2-1	TRBD2	CASSDGTSGGRNEQFF	TGTGCCAGCAGCGATGGGACTAGCGGGGGTAGGAATGAGCAGTTCTTC
once	TRBV29-1	TRBJ2-3	TRBD1	CSGDRTGGTDTQYF	TGCAGCGGCGATCGGACAGGGGGAACAGATACGCAGTATTTT
NA	TRBV5-1	TRBJ2-5	TRBD2	CASRTSGRKETQYF	TGCGCCAGCAGGACTAGCGGGAGGAAAGAGACCCAGTACTTC
NA	TRBV2	TRBJ2-3	NA	CASSEGIDSPITDTQYF	TGTGCCAGCAGCGAAGGGATCGACAGCCCGATCACAGATACGCAGTATTTT
NA	TRBV5-4	TRBJ2-1	NA	CASSKRDPTSNEQFF	TGTGCCAGCAGCAAGAGGGACCCAACCTCCAATGAGCAGTTCTTC
NA	TRBV25-1	TRBJ2-7	NA	CASSDRAYEQYF	TGTGCCAGCAGTGACAGGGCCTACGAGCAGTACTTC
NA	TRBV7-2	TRBJ2-5	NA	CASSLVGGEETQYF	TGTGCCAGCAGCTTAGTTGGGGGCGAAGAGACCCAGTACTTC
NA	TRBV27	TRBJ2-3	TRBD2	CASSPRGGGTDTQYF	TGTGCCAGCAGTCCCCGGGGAGGGGGCACAGATACGCAGTATTTT
NA	TRBV5-5	TRBJ2-5	NA	CASSPTPPQETQYF	TGTGCCAGCAGCCCGACCCCACCTCAAGAGACCCAGTACTTC
NA	TRBV19	TRBJ2-3	TRBD2	CASSRVLAGGLGDTQYF	TGTGCCAGTAGTCGGGTACTAGCGGGGGGGCTGGGAGATACGCAGTATTTT
NA	TRBV4-2	TRBJ1-1	NA	CASSQDLRMNTEAFF	TGTGCCAGCAGCCAAGATTTACGGATGAACACTGAAGCTTTCTTT
NA	TRBV13	TRBJ2-6	NA	CASSLGVSGANVLTF	TGTGCCAGCAGCCTAGGGGTTTCTGGGGCCAACGTCCTGACTTTC
NA	TRBV2	TRBJ1-5	TRBD1	CAGGTEIRPQHF	TGTGCCGGCGGGACAGAGATTCGGCCCCAGCATTTT
NA	TRBV7-9	TRBJ1-2	TRBD1	CASSYGQGVYGYTF	TGTGCCAGCAGCTACGGACAGGGTGTCTATGGCTACACCTTC
NA	TRBV30	TRBJ1-4	NA	CAWSAGVSSPNEKLFF	TGTGCCTGGAGTGCGGGGGTTAGTAGTCCAAATGAAAAACTGTTTTTT
NA	TRBV13	TRBJ1-1	NA	CASSLSIGTEAFF	TGTGCCAGCTCCTTGAGTATTGGTACTGAAGCTTTCTTT
NA	TRBV5-4	TRBJ2-5	NA	CASSFLRGEETQYF	TGTGCCAGCAGCTTCCTCAGGGGGGAAGAGACCCAGTACTTC